This T cell receptor beta chain was retrieved from a study of T cell clones after liver transplantation. Across the whole study: Third-party-reactive TCRbeta sequences from pre-transplant mixed lymphocyte reactions served as antigen-independent comparators. Samples came pre-transplant, pre-randomization before withdrawal, and post-randomization after withdrawal ended.

The V gene's germline CDR1 is SGHDT and CDR2 YYEEEE. CDR3 length equals 15 residues. The V end was cut by 0 bases, the J end by 4 bases, with 13 bases between. Generated by immunoSEQ multiplex PCR, the TCRdb table keeps only in-frame clones and is missing some. The data contain approximately 55,000 clones, around 75% of them seen just once; the ten biggest clones take up 15%. Regarding this clone: Its target is unknown.

Study-level findings and limits: Post-transplant, graft-donor-reactive CD4 TCRbeta sequences in blood dropped significantly in 5 of 8 subjects. Compared with third party-reactive sequences, donor-reactive ones declined more, independent of withdrawal success.

Here the sequenced sample was CD4+ T cells from blood, taken before liver transplant. The receptor's source is a human donor who received a liver transplant. The gene calls are TRBV5-6 and TRBJ1-2; TRBD1 might be the D (6 bases). As DNA, the CDR3 is TGTGCCAGCAGCTTGGACAGGGCGGACTCCTATGGCTACACCTTC. This gives the protein CASSLDRADSYGYTF.